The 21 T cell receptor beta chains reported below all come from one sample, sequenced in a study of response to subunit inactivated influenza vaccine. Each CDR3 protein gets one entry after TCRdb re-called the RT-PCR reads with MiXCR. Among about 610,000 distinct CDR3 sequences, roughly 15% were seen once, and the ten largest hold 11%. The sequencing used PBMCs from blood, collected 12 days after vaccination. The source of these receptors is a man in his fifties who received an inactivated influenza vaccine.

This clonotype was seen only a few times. The CDR3 sequence is CASSTGDRTIGQYF. The CDR3 nucleotides are TGTGCCAGCAGCACGGGGGACAGGACCATAGGGCAGTACTTC. J is TRBJ2-7 and V is TRBV7-2, with 8 bases lining up with TRBD1. CDR1 is SGHTA, CDR2 FQGNSA, per germline. This CDR3 region has 14 residues. Losses at the gene ends were 5 bases for V and 9 bases for J; bases not matched to a gene: 12.

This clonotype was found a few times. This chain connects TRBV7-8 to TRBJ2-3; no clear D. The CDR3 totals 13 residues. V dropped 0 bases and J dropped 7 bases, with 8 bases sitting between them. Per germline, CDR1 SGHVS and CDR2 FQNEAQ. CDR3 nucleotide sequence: TGTGCCAGCAGCTTAGCTAGGGAAAATACGCAGTATTTT. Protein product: CASSLARENTQYF. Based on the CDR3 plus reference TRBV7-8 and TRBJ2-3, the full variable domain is GAGVSQSPRYKVAKRGQDVALRCDPISGHVSLFWYQQALGQGPEFLTYFQNEAQLDKSGLPSDRFFAERPEGSVSTLKIQRTQQEDSAVYLCASSLARENTQYFGPGTRLTVL.

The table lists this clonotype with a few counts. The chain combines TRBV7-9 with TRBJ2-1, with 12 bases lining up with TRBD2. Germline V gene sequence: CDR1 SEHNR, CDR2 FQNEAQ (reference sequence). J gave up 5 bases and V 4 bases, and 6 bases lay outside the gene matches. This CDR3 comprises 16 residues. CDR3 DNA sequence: TGTGCCAGCAGCTCGCGGACTAGCGGGGTGAACAATGAGCAGTTCTTC. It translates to CASSSRTSGVNNEQFF.

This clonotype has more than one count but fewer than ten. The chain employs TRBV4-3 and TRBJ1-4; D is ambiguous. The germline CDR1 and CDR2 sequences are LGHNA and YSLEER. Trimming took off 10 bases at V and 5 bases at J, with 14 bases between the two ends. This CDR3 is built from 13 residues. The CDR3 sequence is CATSLYRNEKLFF. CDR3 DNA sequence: TGCGCCACCTCTCTATACCGGAATGAAAAACTGTTTTTT.

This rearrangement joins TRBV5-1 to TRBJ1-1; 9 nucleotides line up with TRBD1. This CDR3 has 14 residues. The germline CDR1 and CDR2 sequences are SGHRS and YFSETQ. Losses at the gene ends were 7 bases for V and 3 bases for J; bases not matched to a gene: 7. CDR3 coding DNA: TGCGCCAGCGGGAGGAGGACAGGGGACACTGAAGCTTTCTTT. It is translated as CASGRRTGDTEAFF.

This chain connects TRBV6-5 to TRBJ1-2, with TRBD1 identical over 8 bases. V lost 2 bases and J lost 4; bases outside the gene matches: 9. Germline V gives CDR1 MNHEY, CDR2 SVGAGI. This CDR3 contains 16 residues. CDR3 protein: CASSYTGTGRGYGYTF. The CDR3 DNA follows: TGTGCCAGCAGTTACACCGGGACAGGCCGCGGCTATGGCTACACCTTC.

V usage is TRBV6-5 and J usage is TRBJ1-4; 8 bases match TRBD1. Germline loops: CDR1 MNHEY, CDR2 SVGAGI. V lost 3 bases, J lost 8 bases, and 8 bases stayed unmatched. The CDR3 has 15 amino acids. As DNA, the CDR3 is TGTGCCAGCAGTTATCAGGGGGCGAGGGCAGAAAAACTGTTTTTT. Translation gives CASSYQGARAEKLFF.

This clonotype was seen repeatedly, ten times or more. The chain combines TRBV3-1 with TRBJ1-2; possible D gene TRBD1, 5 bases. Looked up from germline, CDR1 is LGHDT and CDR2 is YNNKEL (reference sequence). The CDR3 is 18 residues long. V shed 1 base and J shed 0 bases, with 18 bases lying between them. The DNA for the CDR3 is TGTGCCAGCAGCCAAGCCCGAGGGGCGGGGTCAACTAACTATGGCTACACCTTC. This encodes CASSQARGAGSTNYGYTF.

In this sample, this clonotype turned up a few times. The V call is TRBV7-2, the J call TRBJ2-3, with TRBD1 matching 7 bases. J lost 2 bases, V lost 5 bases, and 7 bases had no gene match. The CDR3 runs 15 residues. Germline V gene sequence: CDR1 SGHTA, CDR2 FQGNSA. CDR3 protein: CASSKNRGVTDTQYF. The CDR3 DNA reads TGTGCCAGCAGCAAAAACAGGGGAGTCACAGATACGCAGTATTTT. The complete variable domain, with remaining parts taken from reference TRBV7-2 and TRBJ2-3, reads GAGVSQSPSNKVTEKGKDVELRCDPISGHTALYWYRQSLGQGLEFLIYFQGNSAPDKSGLPSDRFSAERTGGSVSTLTIQRTQQEDSAVYLCASSKNRGVTDTQYFGPGTRLTVL.

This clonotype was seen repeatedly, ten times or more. The CDR3 loop reads CSVDTGAANYGYTF. The CDR3 DNA reads as TGCAGCGTTGATACGGGGGCAGCCAACTATGGCTACACCTTC. The rearrangement joins TRBV29-1 to TRBJ1-2, with a tentative D call TRBD1 (6 bases). The germline gives CDR1 SQVTM, CDR2 ANQGSEA. The CDR3 length is 14 residues. The V gene lost 3 bases and the J gene lost 2 bases, with 13 bases spanning the gap.

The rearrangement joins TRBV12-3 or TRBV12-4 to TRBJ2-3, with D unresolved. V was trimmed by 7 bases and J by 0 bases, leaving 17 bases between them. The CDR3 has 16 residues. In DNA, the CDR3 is TGTGCCAGCAAACCAAGGGCCGTCGCTAGCACAGATACGCAGTATTTT. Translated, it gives CASKPRAVASTDTQYF.

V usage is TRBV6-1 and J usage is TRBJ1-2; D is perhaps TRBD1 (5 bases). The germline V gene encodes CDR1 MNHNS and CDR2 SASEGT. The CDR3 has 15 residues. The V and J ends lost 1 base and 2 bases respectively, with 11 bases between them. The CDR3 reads CASSEVGTGNYGYTF. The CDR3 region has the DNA TGTGCCAGCAGTGAAGTAGGTACAGGCAACTATGGCTACACCTTC.

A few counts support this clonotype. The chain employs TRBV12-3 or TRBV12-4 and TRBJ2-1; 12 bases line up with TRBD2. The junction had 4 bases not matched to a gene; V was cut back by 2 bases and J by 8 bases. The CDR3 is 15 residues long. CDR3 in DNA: TGTGCCAGCAGTTTATTGACTAGCGGGAGCTATGAGCAGTTCTTC. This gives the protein CASSLLTSGSYEQFF.

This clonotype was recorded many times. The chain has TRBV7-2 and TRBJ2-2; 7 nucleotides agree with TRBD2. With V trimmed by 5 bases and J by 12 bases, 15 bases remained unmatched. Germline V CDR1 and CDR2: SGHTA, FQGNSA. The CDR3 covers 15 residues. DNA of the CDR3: TGTGCCAGCAGCCCGGGAGCGGGACCGACTAGGCAGCTGTTTTTT. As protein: CASSPGAGPTRQLFF.

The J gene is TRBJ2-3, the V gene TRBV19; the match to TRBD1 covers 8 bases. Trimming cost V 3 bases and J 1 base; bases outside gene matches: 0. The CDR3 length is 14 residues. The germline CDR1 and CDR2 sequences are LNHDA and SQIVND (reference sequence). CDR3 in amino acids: CASSMGQGTDTQYF. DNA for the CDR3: TGTGCCAGTAGTATGGGACAGGGCACAGATACGCAGTATTTT.

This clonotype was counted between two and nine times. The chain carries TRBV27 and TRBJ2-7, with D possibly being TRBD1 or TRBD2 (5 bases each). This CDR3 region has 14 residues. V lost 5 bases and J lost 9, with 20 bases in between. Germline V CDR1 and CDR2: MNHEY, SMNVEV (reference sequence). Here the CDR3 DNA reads TGTGCCAGCAGTCTAACGTGGCCAGGGACGTCGCAGTACTTC. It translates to CASSLTWPGTSQYF.

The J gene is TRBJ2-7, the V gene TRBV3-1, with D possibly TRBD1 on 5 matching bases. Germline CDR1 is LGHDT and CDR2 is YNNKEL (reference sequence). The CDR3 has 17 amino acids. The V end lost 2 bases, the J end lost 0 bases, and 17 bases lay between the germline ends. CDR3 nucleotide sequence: TGTGCCAGCAGCCAATCTCCAGGGTCAGGCCTCTCCTACGAGCAGTACTTC. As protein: CASSQSPGSGLSYEQYF.

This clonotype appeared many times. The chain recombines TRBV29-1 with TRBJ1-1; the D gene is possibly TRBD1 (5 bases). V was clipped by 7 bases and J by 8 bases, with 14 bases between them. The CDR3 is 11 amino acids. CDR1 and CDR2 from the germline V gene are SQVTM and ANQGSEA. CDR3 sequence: CSGIQVQEAFF. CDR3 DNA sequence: TGCAGCGGTATACAGGTACAGGAAGCTTTCTTT.

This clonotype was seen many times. CDR3 sequence reads: CASSIDRGSSYNEQFF. The DNA for the CDR3 is TGTGCCAGCAGCATTGACAGGGGGAGTTCCTACAATGAGCAGTTCTTC. The V and J genes are TRBV5-6 and TRBJ2-1; 9 bases fit TRBD1. This CDR3 is built from 16 residues. Germline CDR1 SGHDT, CDR2 YYEEEE. With 4 bases clipped from V and 1 base from J, the junction kept 6 bases outside the gene matches. The full variable domain, rest sourced from reference TRBV5-6 and TRBJ2-1, is DAGVTQSPTHLIKTRGQQVTLRCSPKSGHDTVSWYQQALGQGPQFIFQYYEEEERQRGNFPDRFSGHQFPNYSSELNVNALLLGDSALYLCASSIDRGSSYNEQFFGPGTRLTVL.

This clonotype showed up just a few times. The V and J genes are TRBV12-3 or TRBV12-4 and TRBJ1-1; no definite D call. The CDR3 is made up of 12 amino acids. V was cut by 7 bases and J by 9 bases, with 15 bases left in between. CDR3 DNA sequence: TGTGCCAGCACCGACCCCGGGAGAAAAGCTTTCTTT. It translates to CASTDPGRKAFF.

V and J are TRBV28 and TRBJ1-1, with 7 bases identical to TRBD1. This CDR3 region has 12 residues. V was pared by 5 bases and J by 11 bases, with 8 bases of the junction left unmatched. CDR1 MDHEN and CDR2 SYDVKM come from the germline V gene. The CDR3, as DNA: TGTGCCAGCAGTCGCCGACAGGGTTACGCTTTCTTT. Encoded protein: CASSRRQGYAFF. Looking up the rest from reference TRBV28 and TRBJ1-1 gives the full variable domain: DVKVTQSSRYLVKRTGEKVFLECVQDMDHENMFWYRQDPGLGLRLIYFSYDVKMKEKGDIPEGYSVSREKKERFSLILESASTNQTSMYLCASSRRQGYAFFGQGTRLTVV.